These 22 T cell receptor beta chains originate from one sample sequenced in a study of metastatic and nonmetastatic thyroid tumors. TCRdb re-clonotyped the PCR reads through MiXCR. The sample shows more than 10,000 clones, 20% to 30% of them seen only once. No treatment of any kind had been given to any patient before thyroid surgery. Sample: tumor tissue. The receptors shown here come from a female donor with papillary thyroid cancer or a benign thyroid nodule (not recorded which). Some clones in this sample may be carry-over from other donors' samples.

This clone was picked up a small number of times. The genes are TRBV7-9 and TRBJ2-1; D is possibly TRBD2 (5 bases). This CDR3 has 14 residues. CDR1 and CDR2 from the germline V gene are SEHNR and FQNEAQ (reference sequence). Trimming cost V 0 bases and J 10 bases, with 13 bases left between them. This CDR3 reads CASSLALGVGEQFF. The CDR3 DNA follows: TGTGCCAGCAGCTTAGCCCTCGGGGTCGGGGAGCAGTTCTTC.

The chain joins TRBV19 to TRBJ2-2; perhaps TRBD2 as D (6 bases). Germline V lookup: CDR1 LNHDA, CDR2 SQIVND (reference sequence). CDR3 length equals 14 residues. V was cut by 5 bases and J by 1 base, with 8 bases left in between. The CDR3 spells CASSPGVNTGELFF. The CDR3 nucleotides are TGTGCCAGTAGTCCGGGGGTGAACACCGGGGAGCTGTTTTTT.

The CDR3 DNA follows: TGTGCCAGCAGTGTTGGGCGGAGCTCCTACAATGAGCAGTTCTTC. Amino acids: CASSVGRSSYNEQFF. This chain connects TRBV2 to TRBJ2-1; D is uncertain. V lost 4 bases to trimming and J lost 0 bases, with 10 bases between them. The CDR3 is 15 amino acids. Germline V gives CDR1 SNHLY, CDR2 FYNNEI.

This chain joins TRBV27 and TRBJ1-6; D gene uncertain. Deletions cut 3 bases from V and 3 bases from J, with 9 bases between. Germline V gives CDR1 MNHEY, CDR2 SMNVEV (reference sequence). The CDR3 is made up of 15 amino acids. This CDR3 reads CASSFLGFYNSPLHF. The CDR3 DNA sequence: TGTGCCAGCAGTTTCCTAGGGTTCTATAATTCACCCCTCCACTTT.

V gene TRBV6-2 or TRBV6-3 combines with J gene TRBJ2-7, with 8 bases matching TRBD1. Germline values: CDR1 MNHEY, CDR2 SVGEGT. V lost 5 bases to trimming and J lost 0 bases; unmatched junction nucleotides: 6. The CDR3 consists of 15 residues. The CDR3 loop reads CASSQGQGSSYEQYF. The CDR3 nucleotides are TGTGCCAGCAGTCAAGGACAGGGCAGCTCCTACGAGCAGTACTTC.

Only one count was recorded for this clone. V usage is TRBV20-1 and J usage is TRBJ2-1; tentatively, D is TRBD1 or TRBD2 (5 bases each). This CDR3 has 14 residues. V shed 5 bases and J shed 6 bases, with 17 bases lying between them. The germline V gene has CDR1 DFQATT and CDR2 SNEGSKA (reference sequence). The CDR3 coding sequence is TGCAGTGCTCTCGGGACCGGGGCGGTCAATGAGCAGTTCTTC. This translates into CSALGTGAVNEQFF.

This clone is categorized as medium-sized. This chain links TRBV7-3 with TRBJ2-3, with D perhaps TRBD2 (5 bases). The CDR3 spans 13 residues. Germline assignment: CDR1 SGHTA and CDR2 FQGTGA. V gave up 4 bases and J gave up 13 bases, with 18 bases separating them. The CDR3 nucleotides read TGTGCCAGCAGCTCATCAGCGGCCACATCTAAGTATTTT. Translation gives CASSSSAATSKYF.

Relative to its sample, this clone is medium-sized. The J gene is TRBJ2-1, the V gene TRBV20-1, with a tentative D call TRBD1 (7 bases). Deletions cut 5 bases from V and 8 bases from J, with 22 bases between. The CDR3 covers 15 residues. Germline values: CDR1 DFQATT, CDR2 SNEGSKA (reference sequence). As DNA, the CDR3 is TGCAGTGCTCGGATGGGGGGCAGGGGGTGGGATGAGCAGTTCTTC. This sequence encodes CSARMGGRGWDEQFF.

This clone is labeled as medium-sized. The J gene is TRBJ2-1, the V gene TRBV28; 9 bases fit TRBD2. The CDR3 loop spans 14 amino acids. The V and J ends lost 7 bases and 3 bases, in that order; junction bases with no gene match: 4. Germline V gene lookup returns CDR1 MDHEN and CDR2 SYDVKM. CDR3: CASILTSGYNEQFF. CDR3 nucleotide sequence: TGTGCCAGCATTCTGACTAGCGGCTACAATGAGCAGTTCTTC. The full variable domain, with the rest looked up from reference TRBV28 and TRBJ2-1, is DVKVTQSSRYLVKRTGEKVFLECVQDMDHENMFWYRQDPGLGLRLIYFSYDVKMKEKGDIPEGYSVSREKKERFSLILESASTNQTSMYLCASILTSGYNEQFFGPGTRLTVL.

By its share, this clone is medium-sized. The CDR3 DNA reads as TGTGCCAGCAGTTTAAACGTTGAAGACGAGCAGTACTTC. This encodes CASSLNVEDEQYF. J is TRBJ2-7 and V is TRBV27, with D uncertain. V was trimmed by 2 bases and J by 5 bases, leaving 10 bases between them. Germline CDR1 and CDR2: MNHEY and SMNVEV (reference sequence). The CDR3 has 13 residues.

By sample share, this clone is medium-sized. The chain has TRBV6-1 and TRBJ1-2; D may be TRBD1 (5 bases). The germline V and J ends were trimmed by 6 bases and 0 bases, with 17 bases remaining between them. The germline CDR1 and CDR2 sequences are MNHNS and SASEGT. The CDR3 runs 16 residues. The CDR3 DNA sequence: TGTGCCAGCAGCAATCTCCGGGGGGACCCTAACTATGGCTACACCTTC. Amino acid sequence: CASSNLRGDPNYGYTF.

This clone was observed a few times. The chain is built from TRBV6-1 and TRBJ1-6; D might be TRBD1 (5 bases). The CDR3 totals 15 residues. The V gene lost 3 bases and the J gene lost 6 bases, with 12 bases spanning the gap. Germline V gene lookup returns CDR1 MNHNS and CDR2 SASEGT. In DNA, the CDR3 is TGTGCCAGCAGTGAGGGACGAATCTTTAATTCACCCCTCCACTTT. Its translation is CASSEGRIFNSPLHF.

By share, this clone counts as medium-sized (0.01 to 0.1%). The rearrangement links TRBV6-1 to TRBJ1-5; TRBD1 aligns across 7 bases. J lost 7 bases, V lost 8 bases, and 11 bases had no gene match. The CDR3 is made up of 14 amino acids. Germline V gives CDR1 MNHNS, CDR2 SASEGT. DNA for the CDR3: TGTGCCAGCCGCTTCACAGGGGAAGGACAGCCCCAGCATTTT. This codes for CASRFTGEGQPQHF.

By its share, this clone is medium-sized. The CDR3 DNA follows: TGTGCCACCAGTGACCCCACCCTAGATACGCAGTATTTT. Residues: CATSDPTLDTQYF. The chain employs TRBV24-1 and TRBJ2-3; D gene ambiguous. The ends were cut back, 4 bases at V and 5 bases at J, with 9 bases in the middle. The CDR3 extends over 13 amino acids. CDR1 and CDR2 (germline): KGHDR, SFDVKD.

In this sample, this clone turned up a few times. The chain has TRBV24-1 and TRBJ1-1, with unresolved D. The CDR3 is made up of 13 amino acids. CDR1 KGHDR and CDR2 SFDVKD come from the germline V gene. V lost 4 bases to trimming and J lost 3 bases, with 8 bases between them. CDR3 sequence: CATSDSSYTEAFF. The DNA for the CDR3 is TGTGCCACCAGTGACTCCTCATACACTGAAGCTTTCTTT.

Judged by abundance, this clone is medium-sized. The rearrangement links TRBV24-1 to TRBJ2-1; TRBD2 matches 12 bases. Germline loops: CDR1 KGHDR, CDR2 SFDVKD. The CDR3 loop spans 17 amino acids. J lost 1 base, V lost 4 bases, and 4 bases had no gene match. The CDR3 region has the DNA TGTGCCACCAGTGACCGGACTAGCGGGATGTCCTACAATGAGCAGTTCTTC. Protein product: CATSDRTSGMSYNEQFF.

V and J are TRBV20-1 and TRBJ2-7; unclear D gene. CDR3 length equals 14 residues. Trimming removed 7 bases at V and 2 bases at J, with 18 bases between. Germline-derived CDR1 and CDR2 are DFQATT and SNEGSKA (reference sequence). CDR3 nucleotides: TGCAGTGTTGCCGGGCCGTTGCTTCCCTACGAGCAGTACTTC. Its protein product is CSVAGPLLPYEQYF.

This clone was seen repeatedly, ten times or more. V usage is TRBV11-2 and J usage is TRBJ1-1; D not resolved. The ends were cut back, 1 base at V and 6 bases at J, with 9 bases in the middle. The CDR3 contains 13 residues. Germline V gene data show CDR1 as SGHAT and CDR2 as FQNNGV. The CDR3 reads CASSLGSQSEAFF. The DNA for the CDR3 is TGTGCCAGCAGCTTAGGTTCCCAGTCTGAAGCTTTCTTT.

In its sample, this clone is medium-sized. This chain joins TRBV6-4 and TRBJ2-3; TRBD1 aligns across 7 bases. Trimming cost V 3 bases and J 7 bases; bases outside gene matches: 4. Germline V gene data show CDR1 as MRHNA and CDR2 as SNTAGT. The CDR3 length is 13 residues. The CDR3 sequence is CASSESTGNTQYF. CDR3 bases: TGTGCCAGCAGTGAATCGACAGGGAATACGCAGTATTTT.

This sequence joins TRBV12-3 or TRBV12-4 and TRBJ1-6; D perhaps matches TRBD1 (5 bases). The ends were cut back, 3 bases at V and 6 bases at J, with 12 bases in the middle. This CDR3 comprises 15 residues. CDR3 amino acids: CASSFGARSNSPLHF. For the CDR3, the DNA is TGTGCCAGCAGTTTTGGGGCTCGGAGTAATTCACCCCTCCACTTT.

The chain is built from TRBV12-3 or TRBV12-4 and TRBJ2-1, with 7 positions matching TRBD1. The junction had 6 bases not matched to a gene; V was cut back by 6 bases and J by 10 bases. The CDR3 is made up of 12 amino acids. Here the CDR3 DNA reads TGTGCCAGCAGCAGACAGGGATGGGAGCAGTTCTTC. As protein: CASSRQGWEQFF.

The rearrangement uses TRBV19 and TRBJ1-2; 12 nucleotides match TRBD1. This CDR3 spans 13 amino acids. CDR1 and CDR2 from the germline V gene are LNHDA and SQIVND (reference sequence). J lost 6 bases, V lost 8 bases, and 4 bases had no gene match. The CDR3 sequence is CASSRDRGHGYTF. Here the CDR3 DNA reads TGTGCCAGTTCCCGGGACAGGGGGCATGGCTACACCTTC.